This T cell receptor (beta chain) was found in a study of blood T cell repertoires in COVID-19. Original methodology: Cell counts per sample came from amplifying reference gene primers. Assay: immunoSEQ multiplex PCR; the TCRdb copy retains only in-frame clones and omits some. The V and J calls and the clone size are those of that table, but D and trimming were determined from the DNA. The sample lists about 350,000 clones, about 90% seen once, with approximately 1% in the top ten. CDR3 length: 14 amino acids. Germline-derived CDR1 and CDR2 are SGDLS and YYNGEE. The V gene end was trimmed by 3 bases and the J gene end by 2 bases; junction bases not matched to a gene: 2. In Cohort 3, a recovered donor had either two negative PCRs, clearance, or symptom resolution.

What was sequenced was PBMCs or T cells enriched from blood (not recorded which). This TCR was recovered from a woman aged 25 to 39 who had recovered from COVID-19. The J gene is TRBJ2-3, the V gene TRBV9, with TRBD2 matching 8 bases. CDR3 in DNA: TGTGCCAGCAGCGAGCGGGGGCCCACAGATACGCAGTATTTT. Its translation is CASSERGPTDTQYF.